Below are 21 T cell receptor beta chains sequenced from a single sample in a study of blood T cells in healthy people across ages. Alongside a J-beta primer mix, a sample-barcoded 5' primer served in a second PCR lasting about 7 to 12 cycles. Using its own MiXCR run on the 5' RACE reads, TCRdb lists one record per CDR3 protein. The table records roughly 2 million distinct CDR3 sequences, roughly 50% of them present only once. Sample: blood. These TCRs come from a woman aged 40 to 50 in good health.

In nucleotides, the CDR3 is TGTGCCAGCAGTTACGGGGGAGATAAAAACATTCAGTACTTC. Translated: CASSYGGDKNIQYF. This chain joins TRBV6-5 and TRBJ2-4; D is possibly TRBD1 or TRBD2 (5 bases each). The V end was cut by 2 bases, the J end by 4 bases, with 9 bases between. This CDR3 is built from 14 residues. Germline V gene data show CDR1 as MNHEY and CDR2 as SVGAGI.

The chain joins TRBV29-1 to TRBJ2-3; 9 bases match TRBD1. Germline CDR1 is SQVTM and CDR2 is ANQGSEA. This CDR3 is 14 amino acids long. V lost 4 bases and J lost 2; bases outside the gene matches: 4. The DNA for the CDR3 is TGCAGCGTTGGGGGGACAGGGTACACAGATACGCAGTATTTT. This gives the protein CSVGGTGYTDTQYF.

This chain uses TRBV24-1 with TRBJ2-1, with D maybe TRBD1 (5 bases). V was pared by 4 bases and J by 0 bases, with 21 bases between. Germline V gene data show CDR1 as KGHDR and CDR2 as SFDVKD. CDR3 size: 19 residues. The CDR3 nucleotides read TGTGCCACCAGTGACCCCAAGCCACCGACAGACGGCTCCTACAATGAGCAGTTCTTC. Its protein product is CATSDPKPPTDGSYNEQFF.

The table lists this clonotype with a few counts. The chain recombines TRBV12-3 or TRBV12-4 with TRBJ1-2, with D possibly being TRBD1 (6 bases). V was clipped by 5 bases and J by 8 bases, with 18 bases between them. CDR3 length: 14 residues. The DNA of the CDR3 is TGTGCCAGCAGTCCGCAACTGAACAGGGACGGCTACACCTTC. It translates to CASSPQLNRDGYTF.

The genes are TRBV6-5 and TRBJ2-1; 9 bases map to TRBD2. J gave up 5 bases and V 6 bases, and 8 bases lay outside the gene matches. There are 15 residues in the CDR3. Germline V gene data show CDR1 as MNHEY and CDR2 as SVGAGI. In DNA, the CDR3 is TGTGCCAGCAGGTTTGCGGGGGGGCCGCACAATGAGCAGTTCTTC. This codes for CASRFAGGPHNEQFF.

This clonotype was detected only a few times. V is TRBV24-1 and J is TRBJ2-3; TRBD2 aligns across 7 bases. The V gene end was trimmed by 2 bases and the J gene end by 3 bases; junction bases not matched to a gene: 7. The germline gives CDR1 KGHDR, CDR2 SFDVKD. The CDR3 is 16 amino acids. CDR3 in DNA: TGTGCCACCAGTGATTGGGAAAGCGGGGTGACAGATACGCAGTATTTT. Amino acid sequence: CATSDWESGVTDTQYF.

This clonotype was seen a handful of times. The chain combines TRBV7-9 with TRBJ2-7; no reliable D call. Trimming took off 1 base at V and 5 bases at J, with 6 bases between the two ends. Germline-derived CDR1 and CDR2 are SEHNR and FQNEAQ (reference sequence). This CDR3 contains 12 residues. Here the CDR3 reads CASSLGPHEQYF. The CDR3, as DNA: TGTGCCAGCAGCTTAGGGCCCCACGAGCAGTACTTC.

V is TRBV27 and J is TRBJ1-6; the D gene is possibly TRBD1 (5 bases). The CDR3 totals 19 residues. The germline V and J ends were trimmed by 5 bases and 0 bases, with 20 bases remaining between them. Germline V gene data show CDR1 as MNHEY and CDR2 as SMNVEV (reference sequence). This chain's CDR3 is CASSPPPEGRGSYNSPLHF. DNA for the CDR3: TGTGCCAGCAGTCCTCCCCCGGAGGGGCGAGGCTCCTATAATTCACCCCTCCACTTT.

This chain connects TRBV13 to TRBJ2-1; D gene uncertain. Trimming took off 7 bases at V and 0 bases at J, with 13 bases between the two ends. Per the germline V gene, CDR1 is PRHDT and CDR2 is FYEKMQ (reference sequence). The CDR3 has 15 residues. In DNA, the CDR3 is TGTGCCAGCACCATTCTCGCGAGCTCCTACAATGAGCAGTTCTTC. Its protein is CASTILASSYNEQFF.

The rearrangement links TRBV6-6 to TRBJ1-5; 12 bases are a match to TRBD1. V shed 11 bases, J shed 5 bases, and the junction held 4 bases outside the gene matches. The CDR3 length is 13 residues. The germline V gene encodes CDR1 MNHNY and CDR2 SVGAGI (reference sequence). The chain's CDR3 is CALGQGADQPQHF. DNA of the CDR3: TGTGCCCTGGGACAGGGGGCTGATCAGCCCCAGCATTTT.

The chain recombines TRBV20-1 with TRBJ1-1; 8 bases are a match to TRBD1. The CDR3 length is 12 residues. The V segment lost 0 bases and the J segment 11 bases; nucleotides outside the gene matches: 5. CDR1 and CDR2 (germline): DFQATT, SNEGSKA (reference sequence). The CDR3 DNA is TGCAGTGCTAGAGACCCGGGACAGGATGCTTTCTTT. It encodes CSARDPGQDAFF.

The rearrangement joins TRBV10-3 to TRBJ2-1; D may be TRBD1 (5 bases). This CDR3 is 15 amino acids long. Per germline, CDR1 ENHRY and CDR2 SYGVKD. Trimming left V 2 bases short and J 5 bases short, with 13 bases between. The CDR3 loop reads CAISEDAQGNNEQFF. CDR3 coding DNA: TGTGCCATCAGTGAGGATGCGCAGGGTAACAATGAGCAGTTCTTC.

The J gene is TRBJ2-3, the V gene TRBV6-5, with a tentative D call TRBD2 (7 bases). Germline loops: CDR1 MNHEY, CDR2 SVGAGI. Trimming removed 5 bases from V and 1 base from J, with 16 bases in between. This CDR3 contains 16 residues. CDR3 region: CASSPGGARGTDTQYF. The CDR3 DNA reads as TGTGCCAGCAGTCCTGGGGGGGCACGTGGCACAGATACGCAGTATTTT.

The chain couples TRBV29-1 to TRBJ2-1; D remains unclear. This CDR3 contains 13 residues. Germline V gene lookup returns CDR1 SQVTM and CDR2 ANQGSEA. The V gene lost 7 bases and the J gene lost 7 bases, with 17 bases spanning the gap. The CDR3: CSAHAWVGNEQFF. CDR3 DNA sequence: TGCAGCGCTCACGCGTGGGTGGGTAATGAGCAGTTCTTC.

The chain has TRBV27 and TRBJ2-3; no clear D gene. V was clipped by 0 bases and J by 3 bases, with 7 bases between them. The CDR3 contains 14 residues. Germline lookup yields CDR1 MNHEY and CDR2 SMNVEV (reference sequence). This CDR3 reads CASSLSPETDTQYF. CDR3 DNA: TGTGCCAGCAGTTTATCGCCAGAAACAGATACGCAGTATTTT.

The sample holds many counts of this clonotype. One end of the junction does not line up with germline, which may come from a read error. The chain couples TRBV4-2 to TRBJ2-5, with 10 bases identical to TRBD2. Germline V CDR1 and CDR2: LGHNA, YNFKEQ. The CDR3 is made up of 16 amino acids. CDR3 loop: CASSQEGSGGQETQYF. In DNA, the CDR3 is TGCGCCAGCAGCCAAGAAGGTAGCGGGGGGCAAGAGACCCAGTACTTC.

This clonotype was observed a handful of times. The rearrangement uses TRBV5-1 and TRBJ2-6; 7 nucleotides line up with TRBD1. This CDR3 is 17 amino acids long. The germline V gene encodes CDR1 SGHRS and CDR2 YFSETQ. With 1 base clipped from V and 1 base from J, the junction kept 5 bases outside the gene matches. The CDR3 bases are TGCGCCAGCAGCTTGAGGGACAGCCTATCTGGGGCCAACGTCCTGACTTTC. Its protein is CASSLRDSLSGANVLTF.

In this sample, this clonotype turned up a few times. Here the CDR3 DNA reads TGTGCCAGCAGCCAAGTTCCATTGTCAGGGGGGGCCTCCTACAATGAGCAGTTCTTC. As protein: CASSQVPLSGGASYNEQFF. The chain employs TRBV4-2 and TRBJ2-1; D is tentatively TRBD1 or TRBD2 (7 bases each). There are 19 residues in the CDR3. Germline assignment: CDR1 LGHNA and CDR2 YNFKEQ. The V gene lost 1 base and the J gene lost 0 bases, with 19 bases spanning the gap.

CDR3 amino acids: CASSLGVAQSNQPQHF. Here the CDR3 DNA reads TGTGCCAGCAGCTTAGGGGTAGCACAGAGCAATCAGCCCCAGCATTTT. J is TRBJ1-5 and V is TRBV7-9, with no clear D. The CDR3 length is 16 residues. Germline values: CDR1 SEHNR, CDR2 FQNEAQ (reference sequence). V shed 1 base and J shed 1 base, with 11 bases lying between them. The whole variable domain, remainder taken from reference TRBV7-9 and TRBJ1-5, is DTGVSQNPRHKITKRGQNVTFRCDPISEHNRLYWYRQTLGQGPEFLTYFQNEAQLEKSRLLSDRFSAERPKGSFSTLEIQRTEQGDSAMYLCASSLGVAQSNQPQHFGDGTRLSIL.

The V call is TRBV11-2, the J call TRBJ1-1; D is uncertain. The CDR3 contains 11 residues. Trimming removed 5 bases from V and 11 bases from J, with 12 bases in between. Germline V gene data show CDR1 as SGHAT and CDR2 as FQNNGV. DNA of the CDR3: TGTGCCAGCAGCAGGAGCGGGAGGGCTTTCTTT. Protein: CASSRSGRAFF.

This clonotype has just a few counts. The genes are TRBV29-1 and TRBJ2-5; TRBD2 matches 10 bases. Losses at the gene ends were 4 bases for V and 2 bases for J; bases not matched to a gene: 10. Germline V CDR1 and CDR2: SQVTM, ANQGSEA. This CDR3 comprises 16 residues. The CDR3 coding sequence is TGCAGCGTTGGGGAGAATAGCGGGGGGTCTCAAGAGACCCAGTACTTC. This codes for CSVGENSGGSQETQYF.